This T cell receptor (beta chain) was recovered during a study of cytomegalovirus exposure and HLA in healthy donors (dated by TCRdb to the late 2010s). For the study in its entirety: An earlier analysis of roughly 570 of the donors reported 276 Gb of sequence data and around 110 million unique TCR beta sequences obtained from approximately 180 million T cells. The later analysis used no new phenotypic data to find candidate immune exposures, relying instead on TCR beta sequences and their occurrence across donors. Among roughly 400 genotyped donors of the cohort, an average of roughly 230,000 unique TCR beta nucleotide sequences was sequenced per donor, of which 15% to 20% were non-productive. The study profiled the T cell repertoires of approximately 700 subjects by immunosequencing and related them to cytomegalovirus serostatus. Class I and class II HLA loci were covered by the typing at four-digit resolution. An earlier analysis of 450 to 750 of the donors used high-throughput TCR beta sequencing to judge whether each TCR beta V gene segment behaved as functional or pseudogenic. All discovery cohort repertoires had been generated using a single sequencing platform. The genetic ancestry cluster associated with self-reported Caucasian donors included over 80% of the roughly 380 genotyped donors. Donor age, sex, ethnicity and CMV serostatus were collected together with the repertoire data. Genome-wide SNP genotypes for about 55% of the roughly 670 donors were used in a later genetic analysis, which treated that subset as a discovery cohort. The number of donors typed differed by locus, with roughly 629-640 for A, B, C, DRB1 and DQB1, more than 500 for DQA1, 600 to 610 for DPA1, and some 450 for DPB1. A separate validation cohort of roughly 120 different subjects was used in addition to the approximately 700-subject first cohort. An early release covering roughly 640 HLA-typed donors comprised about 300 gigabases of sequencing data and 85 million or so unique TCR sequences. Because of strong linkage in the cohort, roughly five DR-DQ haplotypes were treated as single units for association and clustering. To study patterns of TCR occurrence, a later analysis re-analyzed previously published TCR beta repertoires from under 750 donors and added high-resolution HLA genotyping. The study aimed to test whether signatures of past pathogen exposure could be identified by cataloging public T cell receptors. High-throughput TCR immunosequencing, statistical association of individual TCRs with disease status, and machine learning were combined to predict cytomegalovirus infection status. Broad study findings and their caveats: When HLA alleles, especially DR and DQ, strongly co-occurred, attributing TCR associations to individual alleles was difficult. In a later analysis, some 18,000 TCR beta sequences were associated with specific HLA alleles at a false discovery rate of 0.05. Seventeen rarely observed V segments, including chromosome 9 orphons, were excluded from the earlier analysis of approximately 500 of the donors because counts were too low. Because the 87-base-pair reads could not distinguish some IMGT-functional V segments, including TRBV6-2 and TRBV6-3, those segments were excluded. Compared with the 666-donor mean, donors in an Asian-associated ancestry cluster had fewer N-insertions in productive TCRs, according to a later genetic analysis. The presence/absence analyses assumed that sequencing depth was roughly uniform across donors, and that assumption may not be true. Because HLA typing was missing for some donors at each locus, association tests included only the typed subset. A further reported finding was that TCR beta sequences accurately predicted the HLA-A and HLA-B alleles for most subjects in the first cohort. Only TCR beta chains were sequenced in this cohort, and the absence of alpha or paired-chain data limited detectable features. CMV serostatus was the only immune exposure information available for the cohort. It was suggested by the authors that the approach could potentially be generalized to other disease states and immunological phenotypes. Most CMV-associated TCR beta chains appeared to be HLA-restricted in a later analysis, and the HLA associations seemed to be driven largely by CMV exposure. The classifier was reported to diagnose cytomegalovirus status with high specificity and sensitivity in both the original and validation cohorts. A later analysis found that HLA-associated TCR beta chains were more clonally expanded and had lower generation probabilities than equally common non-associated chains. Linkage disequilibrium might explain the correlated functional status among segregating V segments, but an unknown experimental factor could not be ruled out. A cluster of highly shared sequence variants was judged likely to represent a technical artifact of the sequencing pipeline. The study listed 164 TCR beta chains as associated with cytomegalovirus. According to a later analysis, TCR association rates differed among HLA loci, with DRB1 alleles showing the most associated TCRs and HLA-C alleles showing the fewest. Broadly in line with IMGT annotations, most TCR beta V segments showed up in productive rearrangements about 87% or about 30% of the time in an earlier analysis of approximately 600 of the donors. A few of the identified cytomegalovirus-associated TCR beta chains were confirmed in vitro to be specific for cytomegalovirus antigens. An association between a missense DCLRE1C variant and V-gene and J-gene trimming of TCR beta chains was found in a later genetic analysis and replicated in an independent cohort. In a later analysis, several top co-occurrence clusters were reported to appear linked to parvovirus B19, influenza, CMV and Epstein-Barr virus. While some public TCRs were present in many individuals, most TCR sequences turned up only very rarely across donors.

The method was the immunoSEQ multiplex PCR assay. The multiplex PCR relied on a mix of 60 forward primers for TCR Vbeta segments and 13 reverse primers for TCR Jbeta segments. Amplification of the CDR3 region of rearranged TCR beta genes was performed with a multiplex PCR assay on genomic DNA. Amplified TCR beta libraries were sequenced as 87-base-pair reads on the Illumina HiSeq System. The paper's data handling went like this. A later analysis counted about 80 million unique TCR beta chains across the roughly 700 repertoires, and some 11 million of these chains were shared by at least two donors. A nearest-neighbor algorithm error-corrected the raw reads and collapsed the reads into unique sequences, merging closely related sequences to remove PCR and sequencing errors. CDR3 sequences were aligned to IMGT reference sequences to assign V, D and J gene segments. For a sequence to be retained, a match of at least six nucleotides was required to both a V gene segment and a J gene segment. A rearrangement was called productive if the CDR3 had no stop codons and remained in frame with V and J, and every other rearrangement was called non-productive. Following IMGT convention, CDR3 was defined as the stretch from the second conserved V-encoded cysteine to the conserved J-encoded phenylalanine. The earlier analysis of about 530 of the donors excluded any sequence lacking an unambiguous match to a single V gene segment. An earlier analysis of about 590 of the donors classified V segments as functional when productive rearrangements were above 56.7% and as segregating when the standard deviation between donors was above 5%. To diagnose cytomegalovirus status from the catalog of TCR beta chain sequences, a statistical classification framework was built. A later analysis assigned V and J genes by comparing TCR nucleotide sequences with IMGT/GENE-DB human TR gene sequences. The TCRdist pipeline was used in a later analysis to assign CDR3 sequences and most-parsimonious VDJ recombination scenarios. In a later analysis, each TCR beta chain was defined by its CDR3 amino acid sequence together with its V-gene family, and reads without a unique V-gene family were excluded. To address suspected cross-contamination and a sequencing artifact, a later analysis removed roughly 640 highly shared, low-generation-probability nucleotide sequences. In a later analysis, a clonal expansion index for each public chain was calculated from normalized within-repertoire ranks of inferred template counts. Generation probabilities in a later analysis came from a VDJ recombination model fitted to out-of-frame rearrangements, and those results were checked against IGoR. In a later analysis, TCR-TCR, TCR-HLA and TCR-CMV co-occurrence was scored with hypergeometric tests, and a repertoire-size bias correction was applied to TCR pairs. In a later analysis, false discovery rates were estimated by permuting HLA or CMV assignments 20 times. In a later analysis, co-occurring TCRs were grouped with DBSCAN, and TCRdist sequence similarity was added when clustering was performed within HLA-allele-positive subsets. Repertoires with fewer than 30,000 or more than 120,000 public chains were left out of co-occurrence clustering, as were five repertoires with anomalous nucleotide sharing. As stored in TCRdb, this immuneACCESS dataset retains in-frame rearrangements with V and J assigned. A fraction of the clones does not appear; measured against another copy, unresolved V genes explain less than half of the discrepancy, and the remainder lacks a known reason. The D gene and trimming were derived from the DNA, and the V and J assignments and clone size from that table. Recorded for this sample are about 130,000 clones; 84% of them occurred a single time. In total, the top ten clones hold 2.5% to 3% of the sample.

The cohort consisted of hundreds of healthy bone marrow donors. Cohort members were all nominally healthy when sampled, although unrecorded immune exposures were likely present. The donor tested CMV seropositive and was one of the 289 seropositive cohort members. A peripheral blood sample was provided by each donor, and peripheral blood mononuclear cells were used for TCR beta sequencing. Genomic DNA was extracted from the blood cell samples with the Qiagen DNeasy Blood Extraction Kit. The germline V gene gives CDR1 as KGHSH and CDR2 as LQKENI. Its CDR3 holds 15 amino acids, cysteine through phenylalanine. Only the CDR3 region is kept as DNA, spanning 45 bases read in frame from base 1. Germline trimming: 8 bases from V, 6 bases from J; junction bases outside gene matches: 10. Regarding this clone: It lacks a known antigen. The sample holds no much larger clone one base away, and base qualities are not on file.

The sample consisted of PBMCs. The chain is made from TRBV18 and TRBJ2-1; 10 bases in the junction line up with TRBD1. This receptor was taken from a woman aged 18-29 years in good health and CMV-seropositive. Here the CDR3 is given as CASQIPGQGFNEQFF. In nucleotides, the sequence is TGTGCCAGCCAGATCCCGGGACAGGGGTTCAATGAGCAGTTCTTC. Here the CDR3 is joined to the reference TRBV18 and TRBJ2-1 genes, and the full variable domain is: NAGVMQNPRHLVRRRGQEARLRCSPMKGHSHVYWYRQLPEEGLKFMVYLQKENIIDESGMPKERFSAEFPKEGPSILRIQQVVRGDSAAYFCASQIPGQGFNEQFFGPGTRLTVL.